These 12 T cell receptor beta chains were all obtained from the same sample, sequenced in a study of human T cells and chemical hapten exposure. TCRdb recomputed calls from the RACE reads with MiXCR, one row per CDR3 protein. This sample carries about 300,000 distinct CDR3 sequences, around 5.5% of them seen once, and the ten largest clones take around 8.8%. The time point denotes: pre-sensitization, week 0. Sample treatment: therapeutic diphenylcyclopropenone sensitization with weekly scalp DPC. The input for sequencing was whole blood, taken in connection with sensitization to the hapten diphenylcyclopropenone (DPC). The receptors were sampled from a woman aged 18-29 years with alopecia areata. Some clones in this sample may be carry-over from other donors' samples.

This clonotype has just a few counts. The chain carries TRBV12-3 or TRBV12-4 and TRBJ1-1, with 9 positions matching TRBD1. V dropped 4 bases and J dropped 3; count of bases not matched to a gene: 6. The CDR3 is made up of 15 amino acids. In DNA, the CDR3 is TGTGCCAGCAGTTCACAGGGGGCGGCGGACACTGAAGCTTTCTTT. This gives the protein CASSSQGAADTEAFF.

V usage is TRBV3-1 and J usage is TRBJ2-7; no firm D call. The CDR3 extends over 12 amino acids. The germline CDR1 and CDR2 sequences are LGHDT and YNNKEL (reference sequence). The V gene lost 5 bases and the J gene lost 3 bases, with 8 bases spanning the gap. The CDR3 spells CASSNRIYEQYF. For the CDR3, the DNA is TGTGCCAGCAGCAATAGAATCTACGAGCAGTACTTC.

CDR3 nucleotide sequence: TGTGCCAGCAGCTTTGGCGCAGGTCAAGAGACCCAGTACTTC. It specifies CASSFGAGQETQYF. The gene calls are TRBV7-9 and TRBJ2-5; D not certain. The CDR3 runs to 14 residues. Trimming removed 3 bases from V and 2 bases from J, with 10 bases in between. Germline loops: CDR1 SEHNR, CDR2 FQNEAQ (reference sequence).

This clonotype was seen repeatedly, ten times or more. The chain employs TRBV7-2 and TRBJ1-5; TRBD1 matches 8 bases. There are 16 residues in the CDR3. V lost 4 bases, J lost 1 base, and 6 bases stayed unmatched. Germline loops: CDR1 SGHTA, CDR2 FQGNSA. This CDR3 is CASSSGGTGSNQPQHF. The CDR3 coding sequence is TGTGCCAGCAGCTCAGGAGGGACAGGAAGCAATCAGCCCCAGCATTTT.

The V gene is TRBV29-1, the J gene TRBJ2-5; D uncertain. This CDR3 region has 10 residues. V lost 1 base and J lost 4, with 1 base in between. The germline V gene has CDR1 SQVTM and CDR2 ANQGSEA. CDR3 amino acids: CSVEGETQYF. The CDR3 DNA follows: TGCAGCGTTGAAGGAGAGACCCAGTACTTC.

The table lists this clonotype with many counts. The chain carries TRBV3-1 and TRBJ1-2, with 10 bases that match TRBD1. This CDR3 contains 13 residues. CDR1 is LGHDT and CDR2 is YNNKEL in the germline V gene (reference sequence). The junction had 2 bases not matched to a gene; V was cut back by 4 bases and J by 6 bases. The CDR3 coding sequence is TGTGCCAGCAGCCTGACAGGGGGCGATGGCTACACCTTC. It is translated as CASSLTGGDGYTF.

This clonotype appeared many times. The V call is TRBV5-1, the J call TRBJ2-4; TRBD1 matches 8 bases. Looked up from germline, CDR1 is SGHRS and CDR2 is YFSETQ. CDR3 size: 15 residues. Unmatched junction bases numbered 6, after V lost 0 bases and J lost 7 bases. CDR3 protein: CASSLVDRDSNIQYF. DNA of the CDR3: TGCGCCAGCAGCTTGGTGGACAGGGACTCGAACATTCAGTACTTC.

This clonotype was detected many times. This chain joins TRBV7-9 and TRBJ1-5; D may be TRBD1 (5 bases). This CDR3 is built from 15 residues. Germline loops: CDR1 SEHNR, CDR2 FQNEAQ (reference sequence). V lost 7 bases, J lost 0 bases, and 13 bases lay in between. The CDR3 nucleotides read TGTGCCAGCAAACGAAAGACAGCTAGCAATCAGCCCCAGCATTTT. It specifies CASKRKTASNQPQHF.

This clonotype showed up many times. This chain links TRBV29-1 with TRBJ2-5; D gene unclear. The CDR3 contains 16 residues. Germline V gene lookup returns CDR1 SQVTM and CDR2 ANQGSEA. The V and J ends lost 1 base and 3 bases respectively, with 18 bases between them. CDR3 sequence: CSVEAALSSGKETQYF. The CDR3 coding sequence is TGCAGCGTTGAAGCGGCTCTAAGTTCGGGTAAAGAGACCCAGTACTTC.

This clonotype was seen many times. The chain carries TRBV7-2 and TRBJ1-3, with D maybe TRBD1 (5 bases). Germline V gene lookup returns CDR1 SGHTA and CDR2 FQGNSA. V lost 4 bases and J 0 bases, leaving 19 bases between the germline ends. The CDR3 sequence is 18 residues long. For the CDR3, the DNA is TGTGCCAGCAGCTCTCCCCCCGGGACTCCCCTCTCTGGAAACACCATATATTTT. Translation: CASSSPPGTPLSGNTIYF. Full variable domain (rest looked up from reference TRBV7-2 and TRBJ1-3): GAGVSQSPSNKVTEKGKDVELRCDPISGHTALYWYRQSLGQGLEFLIYFQGNSAPDKSGLPSDRFSAERTGGSVSTLTIQRTQQEDSAVYLCASSSPPGTPLSGNTIYFGEGSWLTVV.

The genes are TRBV29-1 and TRBJ1-3, with D tentatively TRBD1 (6 bases). From germline, CDR1 is SQVTM and CDR2 ANQGSEA. The CDR3 extends over 14 amino acids. With 4 bases removed from V and 1 base from J, the gap between germline ends came to 11 bases. CDR3 region: CSVGQTGSGNTIYF. DNA of the CDR3: TGCAGCGTTGGTCAAACAGGGTCTGGAAACACCATATATTTT. Complete variable domain (other parts from reference TRBV29-1 and TRBJ1-3): SAVISQKPSRDICQRGTSLTIQCQVDSQVTMMFWYRQQPGQSLTLIATANQGSEATYESGFVIDKFPISRPNLTFSTLTVSNMSPEDSSIYLCSVGQTGSGNTIYFGEGSWLTVV.

The J gene is TRBJ2-3, the V gene TRBV4-3, with 8 bases matching TRBD2. CDR3 size: 16 residues. Trimming cost V 2 bases and J 0 bases; bases outside gene matches: 4. The V gene's germline CDR1 is LGHNA and CDR2 YSLEER. CDR3 in amino acids: CASSQISGTSTDTQYF. CDR3 coding DNA: TGCGCCAGCAGCCAAATTAGCGGGACTAGCACAGATACGCAGTATTTT.